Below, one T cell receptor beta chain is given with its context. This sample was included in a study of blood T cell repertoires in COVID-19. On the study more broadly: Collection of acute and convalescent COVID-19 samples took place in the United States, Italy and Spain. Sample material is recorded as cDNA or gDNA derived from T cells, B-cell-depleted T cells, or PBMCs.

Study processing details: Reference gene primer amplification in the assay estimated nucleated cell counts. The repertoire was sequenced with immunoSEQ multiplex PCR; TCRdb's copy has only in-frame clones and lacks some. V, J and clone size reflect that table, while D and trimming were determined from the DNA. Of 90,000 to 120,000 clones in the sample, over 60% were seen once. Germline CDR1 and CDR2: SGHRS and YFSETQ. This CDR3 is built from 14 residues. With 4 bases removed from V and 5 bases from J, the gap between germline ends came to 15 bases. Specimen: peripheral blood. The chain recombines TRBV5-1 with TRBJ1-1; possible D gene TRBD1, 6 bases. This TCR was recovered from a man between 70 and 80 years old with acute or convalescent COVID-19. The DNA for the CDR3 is TGCGCCAGCAGCGTGGGACAAGGAGGAACTGAAGCTTTCTTT. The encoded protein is CASSVGQGGTEAFF.